The TCR beta chain under discussion was sequenced for a study of regulatory T cells in long-lasting Graves disease. General study points: Few sampled subjects may have lowered accuracy.

This clonotype appeared a few times. What it binds is unknown. The length of the CDR3 is 18 residues. J gave up 4 bases and V 3 bases, and 12 bases lay outside the gene matches. Germline CDR1 reads LNHDA; CDR2 reads SQIVND (reference sequence). Time point of the sample: newly diagnosed GD, antithyroid drugs for less than 3 months. Construction of the TCR library relied on RNA isolated from PBMCs. An endocrinology department in Xi'an, China, supplied the patients. Arm-PCR of CDR3 regions and iRepertoire HTBI primers were used to build TCR beta libraries. From the multiplex PCR reads, TCRdb called clonotypes with MiXCR, one entry per CDR3 protein. The sample lists roughly 380,000 distinct CDR3 sequences; 15% were seen once.

The chain carries TRBV19 and TRBJ1-5, with 10 bases fitting TRBD1. The material was peripheral blood mononuclear cells (PBMCs), obtained at new diagnosis, from a patient treated with antithyroid drugs. The TCR sequence derives from a female donor with Graves disease. The CDR3 region is CASSIGPRDRGSNQPQHF. The CDR3 DNA is TGTGCCAGTAGTATTGGCCCCCGGGACAGGGGAAGTAATCAGCCCCAGCATTTT.